Included here is one TCR beta chain sequence, with context. Its specificity is not known. This record comes from a study of T cell responses to AZD1222 COVID-19 vaccine. Study observations and caveats: Spike-specific TCR breadth and depth rose after two AZD1222 doses.

Produced via immunoSEQ multiplex PCR; TCRdb's table is partial and in-frame only. The repertoire holds 100,000 to 150,000 clones, with about nine tenths as singletons. V was shortened by 5 bases and J by 2 bases, with 6 bases between the two germline ends. Germline V gene data show CDR1 as SGHVS and CDR2 as FQNEAQ. The CDR3 runs 12 residues. This specimen was peripheral blood, taken on day 0 of AZD1222 vaccination. The chain is built from TRBV7-8 and TRBJ1-2, with D unclear. This sequence was found in an adult in good health. The CDR3 region has the DNA TGTGCCAGCAGCCACGGAAACTATGGCTACACCTTC. This codes for CASSHGNYGYTF.